The clone carrying this T cell receptor (beta chain) was seen only a few times. Its antigen is currently unknown. The data belong to a study of a mutant IDH1 vaccine in newly diagnosed glioma. Study summary: Before enrollment, the patients had been treated with radiotherapy alone, temozolomide alone, or both together. Most of them had received both. Study outcomes and limitations: Shifts in the top peripheral T cell clonotypes seemed unrelated to pseudoprogression. Vaccine-induced immune responses were detected in about 93% of patients.

Profiling relied on immunoSEQ multiplex PCR, and the TCRdb table lists in-frame clones only, not all of them. The table shows over 30,000 clones, with around 83% occurring only once. Germline CDR1 reads WSHSY; CDR2 reads SAAADI. The CDR3 is made up of 15 amino acids. The junction had 8 bases not matched to a gene; V was cut back by 3 bases and J by 7 bases. The time point here: baseline, week 1 (first vaccination visit). The treatment denotes: pre-vaccination baseline after standard-of-care therapy. Patients carried new grade 3 or 4 IDH1-mutant astrocytomas lacking nuclear ATRX. This chain connects TRBV10-2 to TRBJ2-7; TRBD1 aligns across 11 bases. The sequenced sample was peripheral blood mononuclear cells (PBMCs), obtained from a glioma patient treated with radiotherapy, temozolomide or both. The sequence was obtained from a man between 50 and 59 years old with glioma. Some clones in this sample may be carry-over from other donors' samples. The CDR3 DNA follows: TGCGCCAGCAGTGACCCTGGACAGGGGGCGAGGGAGCAGTACTTC. It yields the protein CASSDPGQGAREQYF.